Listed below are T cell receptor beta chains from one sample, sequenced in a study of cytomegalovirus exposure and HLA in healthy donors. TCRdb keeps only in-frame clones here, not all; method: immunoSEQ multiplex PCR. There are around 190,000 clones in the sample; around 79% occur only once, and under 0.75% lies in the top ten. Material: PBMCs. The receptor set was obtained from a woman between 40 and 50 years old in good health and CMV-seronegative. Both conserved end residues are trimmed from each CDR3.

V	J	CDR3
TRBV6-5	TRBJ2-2	ASSQTGRNTGELF
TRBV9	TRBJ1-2	ASSPRDSILYGYT
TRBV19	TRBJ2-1	ASSNRDRAYNEQF
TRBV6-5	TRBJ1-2	ASSELLQGGGYT
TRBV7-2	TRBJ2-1	ASTGASGYNEQF
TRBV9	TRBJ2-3	ASSGQGARADTQY
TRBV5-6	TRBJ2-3	ASSYNWDTQY
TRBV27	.	ASSLEPGVNYEQY
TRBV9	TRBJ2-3	ASSVKIGGDTQY
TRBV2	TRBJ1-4	ASRGGGATNEKLF
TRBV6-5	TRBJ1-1	ASSHGGTTEAF
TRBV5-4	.	ASSPQGLAGSYEQY
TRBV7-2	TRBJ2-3	ASSLVGTGYTDTQY
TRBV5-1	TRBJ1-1	ASSLEGATTEAF
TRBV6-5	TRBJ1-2	ASRTGTGDFGYT
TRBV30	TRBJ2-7	AWDRGLADLYEQY
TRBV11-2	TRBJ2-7	ASSFLAGGPHEQY
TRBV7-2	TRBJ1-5	ASSSGQGTGQPQH
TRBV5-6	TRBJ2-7	ASSPGRGSYEQY
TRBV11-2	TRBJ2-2	ASSFRVGTGELF
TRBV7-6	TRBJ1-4	ASSSRGEKLF
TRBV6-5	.	ASSFLAGGPHEQY
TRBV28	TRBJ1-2	ASSFPQGRGYGYT
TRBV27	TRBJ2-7	ASSREGVEQY
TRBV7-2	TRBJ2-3	ASSSPRGRTDTQY
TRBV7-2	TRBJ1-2	ASSFPGQGDGWGYT
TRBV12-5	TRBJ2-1	ASGLGLAGGNEQF
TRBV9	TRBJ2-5	ASSVADRGRGETQY
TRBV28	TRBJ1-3	ASSSLDRVSGNTIY
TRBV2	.	ASSDRWYEQY
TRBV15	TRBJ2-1	ATSRDLTSGIDEQF
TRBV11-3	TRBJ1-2	ASSLEGTGDYGYT
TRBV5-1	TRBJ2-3	ASSLLGLAIGDTQY
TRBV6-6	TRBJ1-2	ASRSGQLYGYT
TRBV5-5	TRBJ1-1	ASSPHQTGSGTEAF
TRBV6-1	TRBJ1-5	ASSEAGGNQPQH
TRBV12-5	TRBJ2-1	ASGLVLAGSSEKEQF
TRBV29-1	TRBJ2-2	SVLLSTLTGELF
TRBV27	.	ASSLSAVEPYEQY
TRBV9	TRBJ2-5	ASSVDSRQETQY
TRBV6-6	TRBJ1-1	ASNDGGQGEAF